The 13 T cell receptor beta chains presented below share a single source sample, sequenced in a study of shared clonotypes between healthy human individuals. The assay was immunoSEQ multiplex PCR, and TCRdb's table has in-frame clones only and misses some. The sample shows roughly 2.2 million clones, less than 95% of them seen only once. Sequencing input: naive CD4+ T cells from PBMCs. Specified subset: CD45RA+ positively selected. The receptor source for this set is a man aged 18 to 35 in good health. Some clones in this sample may be carry-over from other donors' samples.

The gene calls are TRBV18 and TRBJ1-4; D possibly corresponds to TRBD1 (5 bases). CDR1 KGHSH and CDR2 LQKENI come from the germline V gene. V lost 5 bases to trimming and J lost 8 bases, with 18 bases between them. This CDR3 has 15 amino acids. In nucleotides, the CDR3 is TGTGCCAGCTCAGAGTATGCAGGGTCCCCCGAAAAACTGTTTTTT. Amino acids: CASSEYAGSPEKLFF.

The gene calls are TRBV10-3 and TRBJ2-1, with 9 bases that match TRBD2. The germline gives CDR1 ENHRY, CDR2 SYGVKD. The CDR3 loop spans 16 amino acids. V shed 3 bases, J shed 5 bases, and the junction held 8 bases outside the gene matches. The CDR3 sequence: CAISELGLATHNEQFF. The CDR3 DNA sequence: TGTGCCATCAGTGAATTGGGACTAGCCACGCACAATGAGCAGTTCTTC.

The chain carries TRBV5-4 and TRBJ2-5; D gene uncertain. Trimming took off 5 bases at V and 4 bases at J, with 15 bases between the two ends. CDR1 is SGHNT and CDR2 is YYREEE in the germline V gene (reference sequence). The CDR3 spans 14 residues. The CDR3 sequence is CASRKGRIPETQYF. CDR3 nucleotides: TGTGCCAGCAGAAAGGGTCGAATCCCAGAGACCCAGTACTTC.

The gene calls are TRBV28 and TRBJ2-5; TRBD2 aligns across 7 bases. V was clipped by 11 bases and J by 0 bases; unmatched bases: 0. The CDR3 consists of 11 residues. From germline, CDR1 is MDHEN and CDR2 SYDVKM. The CDR3 loop is CAGGDQETQYF. In nucleotides, the CDR3 is TGTGCCGGGGGGGACCAAGAGACCCAGTACTTC. The full variable domain, in which reference TRBV28 and TRBJ2-5 provide the parts outside the CDR3, is DVKVTQSSRYLVKRTGEKVFLECVQDMDHENMFWYRQDPGLGLRLIYFSYDVKMKEKGDIPEGYSVSREKKERFSLILESASTNQTSMYLCAGGDQETQYFGPGTRLLVL.

The genes are TRBV6-1 and TRBJ2-1, with D perhaps matching TRBD1 (6 bases). Germline V lookup: CDR1 MNHNS, CDR2 SASEGT. The CDR3 has 15 amino acids. The V gene lost 6 bases and the J gene lost 5 bases, with 17 bases spanning the gap. The CDR3 sequence is CASRSWGQGHNEQFF. In DNA form, the CDR3 reads TGTGCCAGCAGGTCCTGGGGGCAGGGGCACAATGAGCAGTTCTTC.

CDR3 region: CASTEGGTLTDTQYF. CDR3 sequence (DNA): TGTGCCAGCACCGAGGGGGGGACCCTCACAGATACGCAGTATTTT. J is TRBJ2-3 and V is TRBV28; the D gene is possibly TRBD2 (7 bases). Germline CDR1 MDHEN, CDR2 SYDVKM. Deletions cut 7 bases from V and 2 bases from J, with 16 bases between. This CDR3 has 15 residues. Complete variable domain (other parts from reference TRBV28 and TRBJ2-3): DVKVTQSSRYLVKRTGEKVFLECVQDMDHENMFWYRQDPGLGLRLIYFSYDVKMKEKGDIPEGYSVSREKKERFSLILESASTNQTSMYLCASTEGGTLTDTQYFGPGTRLTVL.

The chain carries TRBV2 and TRBJ2-7; possible D gene TRBD1, 5 bases. The CDR3 covers 13 residues. Germline V CDR1 and CDR2: SNHLY, FYNNEI. Deletions cut 6 bases from V and 1 base from J, with 10 bases between. The CDR3 DNA reads as TGTGCCAGCAGGGCTGACAGTTCCTACGAGCAGTACTTC. Encoded protein: CASRADSSYEQYF.

The chain uses TRBV19 and TRBJ2-7; weak D call: TRBD2 (6 bases). The V gene's germline CDR1 is LNHDA and CDR2 SQIVND (reference sequence). V was trimmed by 0 bases and J by 2 bases, leaving 11 bases between them. The CDR3 consists of 15 residues. CDR3 nucleotides: TGTGCCAGTAGTATAGAGGGAGGCAGGCCCTACGAGCAGTACTTC. This translates into CASSIEGGRPYEQYF.

As regards this clone: This CDR3 is also generated by other DNA sequences in the sample. The rearrangement links TRBV5-1 to TRBJ2-5; D call uncertain. The CDR3 is made up of 12 amino acids. Germline-derived CDR1 and CDR2 are SGHRS and YFSETQ. V shed 3 bases and J shed 2 bases, with 5 bases lying between them. CDR3 coding DNA: TGCGCCAGCAGCTCTGGTCAAGAGACCCAGTACTTC. Translating it yields CASSSGQETQYF. The full variable domain, completed using reference TRBV5-1 and TRBJ2-5, is KAGVTQTPRYLIKTRGQQVTLSCSPISGHRSVSWYQQTPGQGLQFLFEYFSETQRNKGNFPGRFSGRQFSNSRSEMNVSTLELGDSALYLCASSSGQETQYFGPGTRLLVL.

The chain links TRBV5-1 to TRBJ1-3; 12 bases align to TRBD1. CDR1 is SGHRS, CDR2 YFSETQ, per germline. Germline trimming cut 4 bases from V and 3 bases from J; bases unmatched to any gene: 2. The CDR3 totals 15 residues. The CDR3 spells CASSGTGGFGNTIYF. In DNA, the CDR3 is TGCGCCAGCAGCGGGACAGGGGGCTTTGGAAACACCATATATTTT.

As regards this clone: Other DNA sequences of this sample code for an identical CDR3. V is TRBV15 and J is TRBJ2-5; D call uncertain. Trimming shortened V by 3 bases and J by 2 bases, and 7 bases separated the two germline ends. The CDR3 covers 13 residues. Germline CDR1 LNHNV, CDR2 YYDKDF (reference sequence). CDR3 coding DNA: TGTGCCACCAGCAGCAGATTGCAAGAGACCCAGTACTTC. It is translated as CATSSRLQETQYF.

The CDR3 sequence: CAWRQQEGRSNEQFF. The CDR3 region has the DNA TGTGCCTGGAGACAGCAGGAGGGCCGCAGTAATGAGCAGTTCTTC. The chain uses TRBV30 and TRBJ2-1, with D possibly being TRBD2 (6 bases). Germline values: CDR1 GTSNPN, CDR2 SVGIG (reference sequence). V was trimmed by 3 bases and J by 7 bases, leaving 19 bases between them. This CDR3 region has 15 residues.

The V call is TRBV30, the J call TRBJ2-3; 11 positions match TRBD2. V lost 6 bases and J lost 2; bases outside the gene matches: 7. The V gene's germline CDR1 is GTSNPN and CDR2 SVGIG (reference sequence). The length of the CDR3 is 15 residues. The CDR3 is CACHGLAGPTDTQYF. The CDR3, as DNA: TGTGCCTGCCACGGACTAGCGGGCCCCACAGATACGCAGTATTTT. The whole variable domain, remainder taken from reference TRBV30 and TRBJ2-3, is SQTIHQWPATLVQPVGSPLSLECTVEGTSNPNLYWYRQAAGRGLQLLFYSVGIGQISSEVPQNLSASRPQDRQFILSSKKLLLSDSGFYLCACHGLAGPTDTQYFGPGTRLTVL.